This TCR beta chain was captured in a study of tumor-infiltrating lymphocytes in primary liver carcinoma. Overall study context: Patients, male and female, were 30 to 69 years old. The study, taken as a whole, reports: Paired tumor-adjacent and tumor-blood samples overlapped less than tumor region pairs did. The difference in top-250-clone fraction between tumors and blood was significant, favoring tumors (p = 0.039).

Reverse transcription of 450 to 500 ng total RNA with a constant-region primer produced TCR beta cDNA. Generation of the TCR beta libraries relied on three nested multiplex PCR rounds using slightly modified ARM-PCR. The opening two PCR rounds, about 11 cycles each, paired TRBV1-TRBV30 forward primers with a C-beta reverse primer. TCRdb called the multiplex PCR reads again in MiXCR, with one record for every CDR3 protein. Of 75,000 to 80,000 distinct CDR3 sequences listed, roughly 72% are singletons. Germline lookup yields CDR1 SGHDT and CDR2 YYEEEE. Trimming removed 1 base at V and 2 bases at J, with 7 bases between. The CDR3 has 13 residues. Extraction of RNA together with DNA used about 17-30 mg of unsorted bulk tissue. Each participant had primary liver carcinoma, and surgical resection was the treatment. Regarding this clonotype: What it binds is unknown. A much more abundant neighbour one base away suggests this may be a read error.

This TCR came from a man between 40 and 49 years old with primary liver carcinoma and hepatitis B virus infection. The V gene is TRBV5-6, the J gene TRBJ2-7; D is perhaps TRBD2 (5 bases). The sequenced sample was tumor-adjacent normal liver tissue. The CDR3 sequence is CASSLIATYEQYF. CDR3 bases: TGTGCCAGCAGCTTGATAGCGACCTACGAGCAGTACTTC.